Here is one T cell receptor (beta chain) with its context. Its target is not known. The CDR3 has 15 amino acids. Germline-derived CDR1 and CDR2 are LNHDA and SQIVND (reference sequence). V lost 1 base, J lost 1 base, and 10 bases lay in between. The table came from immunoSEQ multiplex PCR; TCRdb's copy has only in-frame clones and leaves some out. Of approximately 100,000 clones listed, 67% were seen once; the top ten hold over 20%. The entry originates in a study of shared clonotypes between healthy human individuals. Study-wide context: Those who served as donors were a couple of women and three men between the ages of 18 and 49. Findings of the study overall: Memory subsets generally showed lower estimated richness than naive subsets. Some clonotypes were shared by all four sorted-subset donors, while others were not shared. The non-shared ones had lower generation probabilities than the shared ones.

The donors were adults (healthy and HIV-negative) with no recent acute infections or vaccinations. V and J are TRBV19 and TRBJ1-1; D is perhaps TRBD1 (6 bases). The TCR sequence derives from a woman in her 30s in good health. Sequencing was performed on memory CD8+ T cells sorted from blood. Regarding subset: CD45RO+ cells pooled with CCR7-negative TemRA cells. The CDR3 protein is CASSIVLGANTEAFF. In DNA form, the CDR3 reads TGTGCCAGTAGTATAGTGTTGGGGGCGAACACTGAAGCTTTCTTT.